This is a list of T cell receptor beta chains from one sample in a study of cytomegalovirus exposure and HLA in healthy donors. The data were produced by immunoSEQ multiplex PCR, yet TCRdb's version contains in-frame clones alone and is incomplete. This sample has approximately 190,000 clones, with about 84% found just once. The sample was PBMCs. The receptors originated from a woman aged 30 to 39 in good health and CMV-seropositive. The CDR3 runs from the conserved cysteine through the conserved F or W. The D gene is left open where the match is weak. Some rows have no size entry. The others give once, few or many, or a class for an expanded clone.

v_call,clone_size,j_call,d_call,cdr3_nt,cdr3_aa
TRBV7-6,few,TRBJ1-1,TRBD1,TGTGCCAGCAGCTTTGGACAGGGCACTGAAGCTTTCTTT,CASSFGQGTEAFF
TRBV28,NA,TRBJ2-1,TRBD2,TGTGCCGCAGGGAGTTCTATGACTAGCGGAAGTTTCTACAATGAGCAGTTCTTC,CAAGSSMTSGSFYNEQFF
TRBV5-6,NA,TRBJ1-2,TRBD1,TGTGCCAGCAGCTTGTGGGCAGGGGGTTCCTTCTATGGCTACACCTTC,CASSLWAGGSFYGYTF
TRBV6-5,NA,TRBJ1-1,NA,TGTGCCGCACGCCGGCAGGCGAACACTGAAGCTTTCTTT,CAARRQANTEAFF
TRBV5-4,NA,TRBJ2-3,TRBD1,TGTGCCAGCAGGCTGCCGGGACAGGGACAGAATGCGCAGTATTTT,CASRLPGQGQNAQYF
TRBV6-1,NA,TRBJ1-5,TRBD1,TGTGCCAGCAGGGCCGACAGGGTCAATCAGCCCCAGCATTTT,CASRADRVNQPQHF
TRBV28,NA,TRBJ2-7,TRBD1,TGTGCCAGCAGTTCGCCGGGACAGGGTACCTACGAGCAGTACTTC,CASSSPGQGTYEQYF
TRBV2,few,TRBJ2-2,TRBD1,TGTGCCAGCAGCGATACTTACAGGGGAACCGGGGAGCTGTTTTTT,CASSDTYRGTGELFF
TRBV19,NA,TRBJ2-5,NA,TGTGCCAGTAGTATAGGGGCGACGAAGACCCAGTACTTC,CASSIGATKTQYF
TRBV6-4,few,TRBJ2-1,TRBD2,TGTGCCAGCAGTGACTCTGCGGGGGGGGACTACAATGAGCAGTTCTTC,CASSDSAGGDYNEQFF
TRBV4-2,NA,TRBJ1-1,NA,TGTGCCAGCGGCCGGTCTGGACGGGGGGATACTGAAGCTTTCTTT,CASGRSGRGDTEAFF
TRBV6-5,NA,TRBJ1-2,TRBD1,TGTGCCAGCACCCCACAGGGGATGGGCTACACCTTC,CASTPQGMGYTF
TRBV30,NA,TRBJ2-2,TRBD1,TGTGCCTGGCGGGACAGGGAAATAACCGGGGAGCTGTTTTTT,CAWRDREITGELFF
TRBV29-1,NA,TRBJ2-4,TRBD2,TGCAGCGTTGGGACTAGCGGGAGATGGGACATTCAGTACTTC,CSVGTSGRWDIQYF
TRBV4-1,NA,TRBJ2-3,TRBD2,TGCGCCAGCAGCCCGGGACTAGCGGGGATCCACCAACGGTATTTT,CASSPGLAGIHQRYF
TRBV7-3,NA,TRBJ2-1,TRBD2,TGTGCCAGCAGCCCGGGGGGACTAGCGGGACCGAATGAGCAGTTCTTC,CASSPGGLAGPNEQFF
TRBV19,NA,TRBJ2-3,TRBD2,TGTGCCAGTAGCCCCCACGCGGGAGGGCCAGATACGCAGTATTTT,CASSPHAGGPDTQYF
TRBV19,NA,TRBJ2-1,NA,TGTGCCAGTAGTATCACCGGTCAGGGCTATTTTAATGAGCAGTTCTTC,CASSITGQGYFNEQFF
TRBV6-5,NA,TRBJ1-2,TRBD1,TGTGCCAGCAGCCACAGGGGATTGGGCTATGGCTACACCTTC,CASSHRGLGYGYTF
TRBV6-1,NA,TRBJ2-5,TRBD2,TGTGCCAGCAGCCGAGCGGGGGGACCTCAAGAGACCCAGTACTTC,CASSRAGGPQETQYF
TRBV2,NA,TRBJ1-2,TRBD1,TGTGCCAGCAGTGAAGAAAGGACAGGGGCCAATGGCTACACCTTC,CASSEERTGANGYTF
TRBV5-1,NA,TRBJ2-7,TRBD1,TGCGCCAGCAGCTTGTCCGGCGGGACAGGATTCTACGAGCAGTACTTC,CASSLSGGTGFYEQYF
TRBV28,NA,TRBJ1-1,NA,TGTGCCAGCAGTTCTCCAGGGGTAGGGACTGAAGCTTTCTTT,CASSSPGVGTEAFF
TRBV30,NA,TRBJ1-2,NA,TGTGCCTGGAGTGACCTCCGGGGGGGGACTAACTATGGCTACACCTTC,CAWSDLRGGTNYGYTF
TRBV30,few,TRBJ2-2,TRBD2,TGTGCCTGGAGAGCGAGCGGGAGAGTAAGCGGGGAGCTGTTTTTT,CAWRASGRVSGELFF
TRBV5-1,NA,TRBJ2-1,TRBD1,TGCGCCAGCAGCTTGGCGGACAGGGCCTACAATGAGCAGTTCTTC,CASSLADRAYNEQFF
TRBV25-1,NA,TRBJ2-3,NA,TGTGCCAGCAGTGATATAGGGGCCGATTTAGATACGCAGTATTTT,CASSDIGADLDTQYF
TRBV14,NA,TRBJ2-1,NA,TGTGCCAGCAGCCTCCATCCGGTTCGATGGAATGAGCAGTTCTTC,CASSLHPVRWNEQFF
TRBV28,NA,TRBJ1-1,TRBD1,TGTGCCAGCAGTTCCCCAACGACAGGGATGAACACTGAAGCTTTCTTT,CASSSPTTGMNTEAFF
TRBV5-1,few,TRBJ2-2,NA,TGCGCCAGCAGCTTGATGACAGTGACGAACACCGGGGAGCTGTTTTTT,CASSLMTVTNTGELFF
TRBV5-1,NA,TRBJ1-2,NA,TGCGCCAGTTCGACGGGGGAGGTGTTTGGCGATGGCTACACCTTC,CASSTGEVFGDGYTF
TRBV7-3,NA,TRBJ2-1,TRBD1,TGTGCCAGCAGCCCAGGACAGGGCGCCGACGAGCAGTTCTTC,CASSPGQGADEQFF
TRBV28,NA,TRBJ2-7,TRBD1,TGTGCCAGCAGTACCTCGGACAGGGAAGGGTCGGACGAGCAGTACTTC,CASSTSDREGSDEQYF
TRBV5-1,NA,TRBJ1-2,NA,TGCGCCAGCAGCCGCGACGGAGGCGGCTATGGCTACACCTTC,CASSRDGGGYGYTF
TRBV6-1,few,TRBJ1-2,NA,TGTGCCAGCAGTGAACAGGGGAACTATGGCTACACCTTC,CASSEQGNYGYTF
TRBV5-5,NA,TRBJ2-7,TRBD2,TGCGCCAGCAGCCAAGGAAGCGGGGATGCCTACGAGCAGTACTTC,CASSQGSGDAYEQYF
TRBV9,once,TRBJ2-3,TRBD2,TGTGCCAGCAGCGTTGGAGCGGGGAGGGCAGATACGCAGTATTTT,CASSVGAGRADTQYF
TRBV6-5,NA,TRBJ2-7,NA,TGTGCCAGCAGGTCGGGGATGGCCTACGAGCAGTACTTC,CASRSGMAYEQYF
TRBV11-2,NA,TRBJ1-4,NA,TGTGCCAGCAGCTTAGGTCTCACAGGCTCAAATGAAAAACTGTTTTTT,CASSLGLTGSNEKLFF
TRBV29-1,few,TRBJ2-7,TRBD2,TGCAGCGTTGAAGATCTAAAGCGGGGGTCCTACGAGCAGTACTTC,CSVEDLKRGSYEQYF